A single TCR beta chain is shown here with its context. These data are taken from a study of blood T cell repertoires in COVID-19. Study-wide context: The United States, Italy and Spain were the sources of the acute and convalescent COVID-19 samples. From T cells, B-cell-depleted T cells, or PBMCs came the material, which was cDNA or gDNA.

The authors' processing: Estimated nucleated cell counts came from reference gene primer amplification. Clones were sequenced by immunoSEQ multiplex PCR, and TCRdb holds only the in-frame ones, with some missing. That table gives V, J and clone size, and the DNA gave D and trimming. The profile shows about 150,000 clones, around 83% of them singletons. The germline V and J ends were trimmed by 4 bases and 5 bases, with 14 bases remaining between them. Germline assignment: CDR1 SGHTA and CDR2 FQGNSA. CDR3 size: 14 residues. The chain carries TRBV7-2 and TRBJ1-1; possibly TRBD1 for D (5 bases). Sequencing used peripheral blood. The receptor comes from a woman in her forties or fifties in a cohort sampled during active or convalescent COVID-19. The chain's CDR3 is CASSSQGSGTEAFF. The CDR3, as DNA: TGTGCCAGCAGCTCTCAGGGAAGTGGAACTGAAGCTTTCTTT.